The rows below give T cell receptor beta chains drawn from one sample of a study of cytomegalovirus exposure and HLA in healthy donors. Clones were sequenced by immunoSEQ multiplex PCR, and TCRdb holds only the in-frame ones, with some missing. The table lists about 40,000 clones, 60% to 75% of them singletons, with 3% to 4.5% in the top ten. The sequenced sample consisted of PBMCs. The origin of the receptors is a man aged 35 to 55 in good health and CMV-seronegative. Each CDR3 is given with its conserved first and last residue. D genes are given only for firm matches. Clone size is not always given. Where it is, it says once, few, many or a class for expanded clones.

D gene	clone size	J gene	V gene	CDR3 length	CDR3 DNA	CDR3 protein
TRBD1	.	TRBJ2-2	TRBV6-5	15	TGTGCCAGCAGGAGGGACAGGGAAAGAACCGGGGAGCTGTTTTTT	CASRRDRERTGELFF
TRBD1	.	TRBJ1-2	TRBV12-5	16	TGTGCTAGTGGTTTGGATCTTTCGGGACAGGCGGATGGCTACACCTTC	CASGLDLSGQADGYTF
TRBD1	.	TRBJ1-6	TRBV7-3	15	TGTGCCAGCAGCATAACGGGACAGGGAAATTCACCCCTCCACTTT	CASSITGQGNSPLHF
.	.	TRBJ1-5	TRBV5-1	14	TGCGCCAGCAGCTTGACAGGGCTCAATCAGCCCCAGCATTTT	CASSLTGLNQPQHF
.	many	TRBJ2-1	TRBV30	15	TGTGCCTGGAGTCGGGCGGGGAGCTCCTACAATGAGCAGTTCTTC	CAWSRAGSSYNEQFF
TRBD1	.	TRBJ2-7	TRBV11-2	15	TGTGCCAGCAGGGGGGCCGGGACAGGGGCCTACGAGCAGTACTTC	CASRGAGTGAYEQYF
.	.	TRBJ1-2	TRBV2	15	TGTGCCAGCAGGACAGGACGGAACACTAACTATGGCTACACCTTC	CASRTGRNTNYGYTF
TRBD1	.	TRBJ1-1	TRBV5-1	15	TGCGCCAGCAGCTTGGAGAACAGGGGCGGCACTGAAGCTTTCTTT	CASSLENRGGTEAFF
.	many	TRBJ1-5	TRBV6-4	13	TGTGCCAGCAGTGAAGGGGACAATCAGCCCCAGCATTTT	CASSEGDNQPQHF
.	few	TRBJ2-3	TRBV6-5	12	TGTGCCAGCAGCATTGGCACAGATACGCAGTATTTT	CASSIGTDTQYF
.	few	TRBJ1-5	TRBV5-1	15	TGCGCCAGCAGCTTTGGCCAGGGGATCAATCAGCCCCAGCATTTT	CASSFGQGINQPQHF
TRBD2	.	TRBJ2-7	TRBV5-1	18	TGCGCCAGCAGCTTGGCTGGGACTAGCGGGGATAGCTCCTACGAGCAGTACTTC	CASSLAGTSGDSSYEQYF
TRBD1	.	TRBJ2-7	TRBV5-1	15	TGCGCCAGCAGCTTGGTTGGGGGACAGTCCTACGAGCAGTACTTC	CASSLVGGQSYEQYF
.	.	TRBJ2-1	TRBV11-2	15	TGTGCCAGCAGCTTCCGGGGAAGCTCCTACAATGAGCAGTTCTTC	CASSFRGSSYNEQFF
.	.	TRBJ2-7	TRBV5-1	14	TGCGCCAGCAGCTTGACGACAGGTCCCTACGAGCAGTACTTC	CASSLTTGPYEQYF
TRBD1	.	TRBJ1-1	TRBV5-1	16	TGCGCCAGCAGCTTGGGTCCCGGGACAGGGAACACTGAAGCTTTCTTT	CASSLGPGTGNTEAFF
TRBD1	.	TRBJ1-2	TRBV4-1	16	TGCGCCAGCAGCCATCCCGCTATGGGACAGGGGGACGGCTACACCTTC	CASSHPAMGQGDGYTF
.	.	TRBJ2-7	TRBV7-2	14	TGTGCCAGCAGCTTACGGGGGACCTCTGCCGAGCAGTACTTC	CASSLRGTSAEQYF
.	.	TRBJ1-1	TRBV7-6	14	TGTGCCAGCAGCTTAGGGTACGGGAGTACTGAAGCTTTCTTT	CASSLGYGSTEAFF
.	.	TRBJ2-7	TRBV30	13	TGTGCCTGGAGGGCAGGGGTCGGCTACGAGCAGTACTTC	CAWRAGVGYEQYF
.	.	TRBJ1-2	TRBV29-1	12	TGCAGCGTTGAGAAGTCAGGCTATGGCTACACCTTC	CSVEKSGYGYTF
.	few	TRBJ1-5	TRBV5-6	15	TGTGCCAGCAGCTCCTCGGACAGCCGCAATCAGCCCCAGCATTTT	CASSSSDSRNQPQHF
.	few	TRBJ1-5	TRBV6-1	14	TGTGCCAGCAGTACTACAGGGAGCAATCAGCCCCAGCATTTT	CASSTTGSNQPQHF
.	once	TRBJ1-1	TRBV5-1	14	TGCGCCAGCAGATCCCAGACAGGGAACACTGAAGCTTTCTTT	CASRSQTGNTEAFF
.	.	TRBJ1-1	TRBV5-4	11	TGTGCCAGCAGCTTGGCTGCGGAAGCTTTCTTT	CASSLAAEAFF
.	.	TRBJ2-7	TRBV11-2	14	TGTGCCAGCAGCTTAGACAGGGGCGACTACGAGCAGTACTTC	CASSLDRGDYEQYF
.	few	TRBJ2-6	TRBV25-1	14	TGTGCCAGCAGACCGGGCTCTGGGGCCAACGTCCTGACTTTC	CASRPGSGANVLTF
.	.	TRBJ1-1	TRBV19	13	TGTGCCAGCCGGGACACTACGAACACTGAAGCTTTCTTT	CASRDTTNTEAFF
TRBD1	.	TRBJ1-1	TRBV27	13	TGTGCCAGCAGTCCGTCGAGGACAGGGGAAGCTTTCTTT	CASSPSRTGEAFF
TRBD2	.	TRBJ2-5	TRBV30	16	TGTGCCTGGAGTGTACCGATAGCGGGGGCGGGGGAGACCCAGTACTTC	CAWSVPIAGAGETQYF
.	.	TRBJ2-1	TRBV7-9	14	TGTGCCAGCAGCTCCGAGGGCTCCTACAATGAGCAGTTCTTC	CASSSEGSYNEQFF
.	.	TRBJ1-2	TRBV19	13	TGTGCCAGTAGTCTAGGACAGCTACTAGGCTACACCTTC	CASSLGQLLGYTF
.	.	TRBJ1-4	TRBV2	11	TGTGCCAGCAGTACAGCTGGGAAACTGTTTTTT	CASSTAGKLFF
TRBD1	.	TRBJ1-6	TRBV6-4	20	TGTGCCAGCACCGCAACCCACGACAGGGTAAGGATCAGGGGAGATTCACCCCTCCACTTT	CASTATHDRVRIRGDSPLHF
TRBD1	.	TRBJ2-7	TRBV27	15	TGTGCCAGCAGTTTATCGGGGACAGGCGTTTACGAGCAGTACTTC	CASSLSGTGVYEQYF
TRBD1	.	TRBJ2-7	TRBV27	15	TGTGCCAGCAGTCCCGGGACAGGCAGGGCCTACGAGCAGTACTTC	CASSPGTGRAYEQYF
.	.	TRBJ1-1	TRBV6-4	13	TGTGCCAGCAGGGAAGCCCCGGGGGCTGAAGCTTTCTTT	CASREAPGAEAFF
.	once	TRBJ2-7	TRBV7-2	13	TGTGCCAGCAGACACCAGTCCCGGGTCGAGCAGTACTTC	CASRHQSRVEQYF
.	.	TRBJ1-2	TRBV29-1	15	TGCAGCGTTGAAGAGAGGCGAGGGCTCGGGAATGGCTACACCTTC	CSVEERRGLGNGYTF